The 18 T cell receptor beta chains presented below share a single source sample, sequenced in a study of Ad26.COV2.S vaccination and SARS-CoV-2 variants. Treatment indicated: around 19 received Ad26.COV2.S at low or high dose, single or two shots; five or six received placebo; per-sample allocation not given. Samples were taken on day 63 after the first vaccine or placebo injection. Here immunoSEQ multiplex PCR was the method, and the copy in TCRdb shows in-frame clones only, minus some. The repertoire includes 200,000 to 250,000 clones, roughly 88% of them detected once, and approximately 11% sits in the top ten. Source: peripheral blood, taken in a trial of Ad26.COV2.S vaccine versus placebo. The receptors were sampled from a person aged 18 to 59 who received the Ad26.COV2.S COVID-19 vaccine or a placebo.

A remark on this clone: Sequence at one end of the junction differs from germline and may be a read error. The chain combines TRBV6-2 or TRBV6-3 with TRBJ2-1; D gene unclear. The CDR3 runs 13 residues. Germline V gene lookup returns CDR1 MNHEY and CDR2 SVGEGT. The CDR3 spells CASSYPPGNGQFF. Written as DNA, the CDR3 is TGTGCCAGCAGTTACCCGCCAGGCAATGGGCAGTTCTTC.

This clone has a single count. This chain joins TRBV6-5 and TRBJ2-5, with TRBD1 identical over 9 bases. V was clipped by 7 bases and J by 2 bases; unmatched bases: 8. The CDR3 is 15 residues long. Germline V gene sequence: CDR1 MNHEY, CDR2 SVGAGI. This chain's CDR3 is CASNRGQGRQETQYF. The CDR3 DNA reads TGTGCCAGCAACCGGGGACAGGGTAGGCAAGAGACCCAGTACTTC.

V and J are TRBV24-1 and TRBJ1-5; TRBD1 is a possible D gene (5 bases). Germline loops: CDR1 KGHDR, CDR2 SFDVKD. The CDR3 length is 16 residues. Trimming took 2 bases from V and 5 from J, leaving 15 bases between them. The CDR3, as DNA: TGTGCCACCAGTGATTCACTCCACGGGGCGGATCAGCCCCAGCATTTT. It is translated as CATSDSLHGADQPQHF.

V gene TRBV4-1 combines with J gene TRBJ1-2, with 11 bases matching TRBD1. The junction had 11 bases not matched to a gene; V was cut back by 2 bases and J by 6 bases. The CDR3 totals 17 residues. The germline CDR1 and CDR2 sequences are MGHRA and YSYEKL. This CDR3 is CASSQIFTGTGGNGYTF. The CDR3 DNA reads as TGCGCCAGCAGCCAAATCTTTACCGGGACAGGGGGTAATGGCTACACCTTC.

The J gene is TRBJ2-7, the V gene TRBV3-1 (or the pseudogene TRBV3-2), with 8 bases identical to TRBD2. CDR3 size: 16 residues. Germline lookup yields CDR1 LGHDT and CDR2 YNNKEL (reference sequence). V trimming: 0 bases; J trimming: 0 bases; junction bases outside the gene matches: 4. CDR3 loop: CASSQDPTSVSYEQYF. CDR3 in DNA: TGTGCCAGCAGCCAAGATCCGACTAGCGTCTCCTACGAGCAGTACTTC.

CDR3: CASSLGPSNQPQHF. CDR3 nucleotide sequence: TGTGCCAGCAGCTTAGGGCCGAGCAATCAGCCCCAGCATTTT. The chain combines TRBV7-9 with TRBJ1-5; D gene unclear. Germline loops: CDR1 SEHNR, CDR2 FQNEAQ (reference sequence). The V gene lost 1 base and the J gene lost 1 base, with 5 bases spanning the gap. This CDR3 has 14 amino acids.

The chain uses TRBV7-9 and TRBJ2-3, with 7 bases identical to TRBD1. Germline V gene data show CDR1 as SEHNR and CDR2 as FQNEAQ (reference sequence). Trimming removed 5 bases from V and 4 bases from J; junction bases left unmatched: 12. This CDR3 is built from 16 residues. CDR3 amino acids: CASSDQQGLHPDTQYF. The CDR3 DNA sequence: TGTGCCAGCAGCGATCAACAGGGGTTACATCCAGATACGCAGTATTTT.

This chain connects TRBV7-8 to TRBJ2-5; 8 bases are a match to TRBD1. This CDR3 is 14 amino acids long. V shed 2 bases, J shed 10 bases, and the junction held 9 bases outside the gene matches. Germline V gene sequence: CDR1 SGHVS, CDR2 FQNEAQ. CDR3: CASSLLQQGVGQYF. In nucleotides, the CDR3 is TGTGCCAGCAGCTTACTGCAACAGGGGGTCGGCCAGTACTTC. Based on the CDR3 plus reference TRBV7-8 and TRBJ2-5, the full variable domain is GAGVSQSPRYKVAKRGQDVALRCDPISGHVSLFWYQQALGQGPEFLTYFQNEAQLDKSGLPSDRFFAERPEGSVSTLKIQRTQQEDSAVYLCASSLLQQGVGQYFGPGTRLLVL.

This rearrangement joins TRBV7-9 to TRBJ1-1; D may be TRBD1 (5 bases). From germline, CDR1 is SEHNR and CDR2 FQNEAQ (reference sequence). V lost 5 bases and J lost 1, with 11 bases in between. The CDR3 spans 14 residues. CDR3 nucleotide sequence: TGTGCCAGCAGCCGGGGGGACGGGAACACTGAAGCTTTCTTT. Its protein product is CASSRGDGNTEAFF.

The V gene is TRBV19, the J gene TRBJ1-3; 8 bases align to TRBD1. There are 13 residues in the CDR3. J lost 0 bases, V lost 9 bases, and 1 base had no gene match. The germline V gene has CDR1 LNHDA and CDR2 SQIVND (reference sequence). This chain's CDR3 is CASGTGSGNTIYF. The CDR3 bases are TGTGCCAGCGGGACAGGCTCTGGAAACACCATATATTTT.

The J gene is TRBJ2-7, the V gene TRBV28; 10 nucleotides agree with TRBD1. The junction had 13 bases not matched to a gene; V was cut back by 6 bases and J by 5 bases. From germline, CDR1 is MDHEN and CDR2 SYDVKM. This CDR3 is built from 16 residues. In DNA, the CDR3 is TGTGCCAGCAGCTCAGGGACAGGGGCACATCTGGACGAGCAGTACTTC. Amino acid sequence: CASSSGTGAHLDEQYF.

This rearrangement joins TRBV6-5 to TRBJ2-1; a possible D gene is TRBD2 (5 bases). There are 16 residues in the CDR3. V lost 1 base, J lost 0 bases, and 10 bases lay in between. Germline V CDR1 and CDR2: MNHEY, SVGAGI. The CDR3 protein is CASSYWLASSYNEQFF. In DNA form, the CDR3 reads TGTGCCAGCAGTTACTGGCTAGCCAGCTCCTACAATGAGCAGTTCTTC.

The chain carries TRBV2 and TRBJ2-2; D is possibly TRBD1 (6 bases). This CDR3 contains 16 residues. Germline V CDR1 and CDR2: SNHLY, FYNNEI. The V and J ends lost 7 bases and 4 bases respectively, with 19 bases between them. The DNA for the CDR3 is TGTGCCAGCACCACGCCGCAGGGGCTCTCCACCGGGGAGCTGTTTTTT. This gives the protein CASTTPQGLSTGELFF.

The chain has TRBV7-6 and TRBJ1-3; D is unclear. The germline gives CDR1 SGHVS, CDR2 FNYEAQ. Deletions cut 1 base from V and 9 bases from J, with 22 bases between. This CDR3 spans 17 amino acids. This CDR3 is CASSLDQPRRPETTIYF. The CDR3 DNA is TGTGCCAGCAGCTTAGATCAACCAAGGCGTCCGGAAACCACCATATATTTT.

The V call is TRBV30, the J call TRBJ1-1; 9 positions agree with TRBD1. The germline V gene encodes CDR1 GTSNPN and CDR2 SVGIG (reference sequence). With 4 bases clipped from V and 4 bases from J, the junction kept 4 bases outside the gene matches. This CDR3 is built from 13 residues. CDR3 DNA sequence: TGTGCCTGGATACAGGGGGCGTTCACTGAAGCTTTCTTT. Its translation is CAWIQGAFTEAFF.

This chain joins TRBV19 and TRBJ2-7; D uncertain. Germline CDR1 and CDR2: LNHDA and SQIVND (reference sequence). V lost 4 bases and J 2 bases, leaving 9 bases between the germline ends. This CDR3 region has 13 residues. DNA for the CDR3: TGTGCCAGTAGTACCGACGGACCCTACGAGCAGTACTTC. Its translation: CASSTDGPYEQYF.

In its sample, this clone was seen a few times. This specimen includes other DNA sequences encoding the same CDR3. The chain uses TRBV5-8 and TRBJ1-5; no firm D call. The CDR3 length is 11 residues. The germline V gene encodes CDR1 SGHTS and CDR2 YDEGEE. The V gene lost 0 bases and the J gene lost 5 bases, with 0 bases spanning the gap. The CDR3 loop reads CASSLDQPQHF. Written as DNA, the CDR3 is TGTGCCAGCAGCTTGGATCAGCCCCAGCATTTT. The full variable domain, its missing parts supplied by reference TRBV5-8 and TRBJ1-5, is EAGVTQSPTHLIKTRGQQATLRCSPISGHTSVYWYQQALGLGLQFLLWYDEGEERNRGNFPPRFSGRQFPNYSSELNVNALELEDSALYLCASSLDQPQHFGDGTRLSIL.

The chain couples TRBV19 to TRBJ2-7, with 9 bases that match TRBD1. The CDR3 sequence is 14 residues long. With 3 bases clipped from V and 3 bases from J, the junction kept 3 bases outside the gene matches. Germline CDR1 LNHDA, CDR2 SQIVND (reference sequence). The CDR3: CASSIGTGRYEQYF. CDR3 coding DNA: TGTGCCAGTAGTATCGGGACAGGGCGCTACGAGCAGTACTTC.